Listed below are T cell receptor beta chains from one sample, sequenced in a study of shared clonotypes between healthy human individuals. Profiling relied on immunoSEQ multiplex PCR, and the TCRdb table lists in-frame clones only, not all of them. The data show fewer than 650,000 clones, 75% to 85% seen once. The sequencing sample was made of PBMCs. The receptor source for this set is a woman between 40 and 55 years old in good health. Some clones in this sample may be carry-over from other donors' samples. The conserved cysteine and the conserved F or W are not part of the CDR3 here. Fields, in order: V gene, clone size, CDR3 protein. The size field is filled for only some rows; it gives once, few, many or a size class.

TRBV28 many ASRNVGTFHEQY
TRBV5-8 - ASSLPRDGLTTGELF
TRBV5-1 - ASSSHPPAGGETQY
TRBV23-1 - ASSLKRTYNEQF
TRBV7-2 - ASSSYTYGYT
TRBV7-6 - ASTDRLAGFETQY
TRBV15 - ATSRDRGGPSYEQY
TRBV28 - ASNNRETGLVELF
TRBV30 - AWSVTGVLMEQY
TRBV11-2 - ASSRTLAGGTDTQY
TRBV2 - ASSGGQAADTQY
TRBV28 - ASSDTERQGSYTEAF
TRBV5-4 - ASSPIGRPDTQY
TRBV11-3 - ASSLDLTNEQF
TRBV11-2 - ASSLMFLSTGEAYNEQF
TRBV18 - ASSPPKKGTSYNEQF
TRBV5-1 - ASSLYPYDGEQF
TRBV20-1 - SAEGVFGYT
TRBV19 few ASSVVGGAYEQY
TRBV18 - ASSPRRAAAEAF
TRBV11-2 - ASSPRQGHTGELF
TRBV14 - ASSSGTSGRKWPYNEQF
TRBV20-1 - SARGGGYT
TRBV4-1 once ASSRPGQGANQPQH
TRBV2 - ASHGQDGETQY
TRBV5-1 - ASSVLAGYEQY
TRBV9 - ASSVTQGALPGELL
TRBV5-4 few ASSFLGGGKHWETQY
TRBV6-4 - ASSDYWGPGAGTDTQY
TRBV9 - ASSVTESSYNEQF
TRBV5-1 few ASSLVLAGDYEQY
TRBV6-6 - ASSYSGENTEAF
TRBV4-1 once ASSQDMQTKAQY
TRBV30 - ACRQAGSYNEQF
TRBV5-1 - ASSLGTGGDPANEKLF
TRBV27 - ASRGPRQGTYQETQY
TRBV6-5 - ASSYGRGAYEQY
TRBV2 once ASRNTGGGNQPQH
TRBV11-3 - ASSVGSLYNEQF
TRBV28 few ASSAQTGGTEAF
TRBV15 - ATSRDPGTGQHQPQH
TRBV6-4 few ASSDGEREQF
TRBV29-1 - SVGADYGYT
TRBV10-3 - AITDIRTGKYNEQF
TRBV19 - ATRGQGARGANVLT
TRBV6-1 - AGGREARETQY
TRBV28 - ASSSFWGGKDQY
TRBV7-2 - ASSPSYGENIQY
TRBV5-4 - ASSLGGGGPYEQY
TRBV19 - ASSIIIWSYEQY
TRBV4-1 many ASSGDRMYNEQF
TRBV29-1 few SIGVGLAGLSSYNEQF
TRBV29-1 - SLGGNEQF
TRBV4-2 few ASSQPQGDNEQF
TRBV18 - ASSDGTSSYNEQF
TRBV19 - ASSYQGANYGYT
TRBV19 once ASSIVYSNQPQH
TRBV28 - ATTGNQPQH